This TCR beta chain was sequenced during a study of blood T cell repertoires in COVID-19. How the authors handled the data: Reference gene primer amplification in the assay estimated nucleated cell counts. Sequencing was performed with immunoSEQ multiplex PCR; in TCRdb, only in-frame clones are kept and a portion is missing. Clone size and V and J calls were adopted from that table, with D and trimming inferred from the DNA. Seen here are about 87,000 clones, around three quarters observed once, and the top ten hold roughly 4.2%. This clone is a singleton in its sample. The CDR3 consists of 14 residues. Trimming removed 1 base from V and 6 bases from J; junction bases left unmatched: 4. Germline values: CDR1 LNHDA, CDR2 SQIVND (reference sequence).

Sequenced: peripheral blood. The chain links TRBV19 to TRBJ1-2; TRBD1 agrees at 8 bases. The TCR originated in a woman aged 50 to 60 with acute or convalescent COVID-19. The CDR3 is CASSIGTGKNGYTF. The CDR3 DNA is TGTGCCAGTAGTATAGGGACAGGGAAGAATGGCTACACCTTC.